Listed here are 25 T cell receptor beta chains from one sample, sequenced in a study of blood T cell repertoires in COVID-19. Sequencing was performed with immunoSEQ multiplex PCR; in TCRdb, only in-frame clones are kept and a portion is missing. The sample consists of roughly 150,000 clones, about four fifths of them appearing once. The sequenced sample was peripheral blood. These receptors all stem from a human donor with acute or convalescent COVID-19. The donor label of this sample is uncertain.

The rearrangement links TRBV5-1 to TRBJ2-1; 13 positions match TRBD2. The CDR3 runs to 15 residues. CDR1 and CDR2 (germline): SGHRS, YFSETQ. V gave up 3 bases and J gave up 4 bases; unmatched junction bases: 1. The DNA for the CDR3 is TGCGCCAGCAGCTCACTAGCGGGGGGGTACAATGAGCAGTTCTTC. This encodes CASSSLAGGYNEQFF.

The chain joins TRBV4-1 to TRBJ1-4, with D perhaps TRBD1 (5 bases). The CDR3 length is 15 residues. Trimming stripped 5 bases from V and 6 bases from J, with 16 bases between. From germline, CDR1 is MGHRA and CDR2 YSYEKL. CDR3: CASSGTGVGDEKLFF. In DNA form, the CDR3 reads TGCGCCAGCAGCGGGACGGGGGTCGGGGATGAAAAACTGTTTTTT.

V gene TRBV7-9 combines with J gene TRBJ1-5; D uncertain. Per the germline V gene, CDR1 is SEHNR and CDR2 is FQNEAQ (reference sequence). This CDR3 region has 14 residues. The V end was cut by 1 base, the J end by 4 bases, with 8 bases between. The CDR3 region has the DNA TGTGCCAGCAGCTTAGATTCAGCGAATCAGCCCCAGCATTTT. Protein: CASSLDSANQPQHF. The complete variable domain, with remaining parts taken from reference TRBV7-9 and TRBJ1-5, reads DTGVSQNPRHKITKRGQNVTFRCDPISEHNRLYWYRQTLGQGPEFLTYFQNEAQLEKSRLLSDRFSAERPKGSFSTLEIQRTEQGDSAMYLCASSLDSANQPQHFGDGTRLSIL.

This chain connects TRBV2 to TRBJ2-7; 8 bases map to TRBD1. CDR3 size: 15 residues. CDR1 and CDR2 (germline): SNHLY, FYNNEI. The ends lost 5 bases at V and 5 bases at J; junction bases unmatched: 11. CDR3 region: CASSKEDRVVDEQYF. The CDR3 bases are TGTGCCAGCAGTAAGGAGGACAGGGTTGTCGACGAGCAGTACTTC.

The V and J genes are TRBV2 and TRBJ2-3; D is possibly TRBD2 (6 bases). V lost 4 bases to trimming and J lost 0 bases, with 8 bases between them. Germline lookup yields CDR1 SNHLY and CDR2 FYNNEI. The CDR3 is 14 amino acids. The CDR3 sequence: CASSARGSTDTQYF. The CDR3 coding sequence is TGTGCCAGCAGTGCCCGGGGGAGCACAGATACGCAGTATTTT.

V is TRBV6-6 and J is TRBJ1-6, with D perhaps TRBD1 (5 bases). With 7 bases removed from V and 4 bases from J, the gap between germline ends came to 17 bases. CDR3 length: 16 amino acids. Germline V gene lookup returns CDR1 MNHNY and CDR2 SVGAGI (reference sequence). CDR3 region: CASKGATAQYNSPLHF. CDR3 sequence (DNA): TGTGCCAGCAAGGGCGCGACAGCCCAATATAATTCACCCCTCCACTTT.

The chain employs TRBV6-5 and TRBJ1-1; the match to TRBD1 covers 7 bases. The CDR3 is 14 residues long. CDR1 MNHEY and CDR2 SVGAGI come from the germline V gene. The V segment lost 7 bases and the J segment 1 base; nucleotides outside the gene matches: 6. For the CDR3, the DNA is TGTGCCAGCAAGCTACAGGGGTCGAACACTGAAGCTTTCTTT. Its protein is CASKLQGSNTEAFF.

This clone was seen once. The chain carries TRBV7-9 and TRBJ1-2; D perhaps matches TRBD1 (6 bases). The CDR3 totals 14 residues. Germline V gene lookup returns CDR1 SEHNR and CDR2 FQNEAQ (reference sequence). V was trimmed by 5 bases and J by 4 bases, leaving 14 bases between them. The DNA for the CDR3 is TGTGCCAGCAGCCAAGAGACAGGATTCTATGGCTACACCTTC. Its translation: CASSQETGFYGYTF.

J is TRBJ1-1 and V is TRBV3-1 (or the pseudogene TRBV3-2); weak D call: TRBD1 (5 bases). With 4 bases removed from V and 7 bases from J, the gap between germline ends came to 13 bases. Germline lookup yields CDR1 LGHDT and CDR2 YNNKEL (reference sequence). The CDR3 consists of 13 residues. This chain's CDR3 is CASSPRAGHEAFF. The CDR3 DNA follows: TGTGCCAGCAGCCCCCGTGCGGGGCATGAAGCTTTCTTT.

This clone was found a few times. The chain joins TRBV9 to TRBJ2-3; 9 bases map to TRBD2. Germline assignment: CDR1 SGDLS and CDR2 YYNGEE. The CDR3 length is 15 residues. Trimming cost V 3 bases and J 3 bases; bases outside gene matches: 5. The CDR3: CASSATSGLTDTQYF. CDR3 DNA: TGTGCCAGCAGCGCTACTAGCGGGCTTACAGATACGCAGTATTTT. Filled out from reference TRBV9 and TRBJ2-3, the complete variable domain reads DSGVTQTPKHLITATGQRVTLRCSPRSGDLSVYWYQQSLDQGLQFLIQYYNGEERAKGNILERFSAQQFPDLHSELNLSSLELGDSALYFCASSATSGLTDTQYFGPGTRLTVL.

This clone has only a few counts. The gene calls are TRBV5-6 and TRBJ1-1, with no clear D. This CDR3 comprises 12 residues. CDR1 is SGHDT and CDR2 is YYEEEE in the germline V gene. Trimming stripped 4 bases from V and 4 bases from J, with 8 bases between. DNA for the CDR3: TGTGCCAGCAGCCTCACGAGCACTGAAGCTTTCTTT. Its translation is CASSLTSTEAFF.

The chain is built from TRBV6-2 or TRBV6-3 and TRBJ1-4; 7 bases map to TRBD1. The germline gives CDR1 MNHEY, CDR2 SVGEGT. CDR3 size: 17 residues. V trimming: 4 bases; J trimming: 0 bases; junction bases outside the gene matches: 8. CDR3 in DNA: TGTGCCAGCAGTTCCCGGGACAGTTCTGCAACTAATGAAAAACTGTTTTTT. This codes for CASSSRDSSATNEKLFF.

On this clone: Other DNA sequences of this sample code for an identical CDR3. This sequence joins TRBV29-1 and TRBJ1-3, with D possibly matching TRBD1 (6 bases). V was shortened by 3 bases and J by 0 bases, with 9 bases between the two germline ends. The CDR3 sequence is 14 residues long. Per germline, CDR1 SQVTM and CDR2 ANQGSEA. CDR3 nucleotide sequence: TGCAGCGTTGAGCAGGGGTTCTCTGGAAACACCATATATTTT. Translation: CSVEQGFSGNTIYF.

This chain links TRBV11-2 with TRBJ2-3; 9 bases fit TRBD1. Trimming removed 6 bases from V and 1 base from J; junction bases left unmatched: 8. Germline V gene lookup returns CDR1 SGHAT and CDR2 FQNNGV. This CDR3 contains 16 residues. In nucleotides, the CDR3 is TGTGCCAGCAGTTTTACAGGGGGCAGCGGCACAGATACGCAGTATTTT. Translation gives CASSFTGGSGTDTQYF. Looking up the rest from reference TRBV11-2 and TRBJ2-3 gives the full variable domain: EAGVAQSPRYKIIEKRQSVAFWCNPISGHATLYWYQQILGQGPKLLIQFQNNGVVDDSQLPKDRFSAERLKGVDSTLKIQPAKLEDSAVYLCASSFTGGSGTDTQYFGPGTRLTVL.

The chain joins TRBV15 to TRBJ2-1, with D possibly TRBD2 on 6 matching bases. CDR1 and CDR2 (germline): LNHNV, YYDKDF (reference sequence). There are 12 residues in the CDR3. V lost 2 bases, J lost 12 bases, and 11 bases lay in between. CDR3 bases: TGTGCCACCAGCAGATCCCAGGGAGGGCAGTTCTTC. The encoded protein is CATSRSQGGQFF.

This sequence joins TRBV6-5 and TRBJ1-5; no firm D call. Germline CDR1 reads MNHEY; CDR2 reads SVGAGI. The CDR3 runs 13 residues. The CDR3 region is CAGGEEVHQPQHF. The CDR3 region has the DNA TGTGCGGGAGGTGAGGAGGTGCATCAGCCCCAGCATTTT.

V gene TRBV27 combines with J gene TRBJ1-1; weak D call: TRBD1 (5 bases). CDR1 is MNHEY, CDR2 SMNVEV, per germline (reference sequence). CDR3 size: 14 residues. V dropped 3 bases and J dropped 1 base, with 9 bases sitting between them. The CDR3 DNA is TGTGCCAGCAGTTTTAGTAGGGGGAACACTGAAGCTTTCTTT. The encoded protein is CASSFSRGNTEAFF.

V gene TRBV7-2 combines with J gene TRBJ2-1; the match to TRBD2 covers 7 bases. V shed 0 bases, J shed 9 bases, and the junction held 5 bases outside the gene matches. Germline assignment: CDR1 SGHTA and CDR2 FQGNSA. The CDR3 totals 14 residues. For the CDR3, the DNA is TGTGCCAGCAGCTTAGCGAATAGGGAGGGTGAGCAGTTCTTC. Its protein is CASSLANREGEQFF.

The chain links TRBV7-9 to TRBJ2-2; TRBD1 aligns across 8 bases. This CDR3 spans 14 amino acids. Trimming took 5 bases from V and 7 from J; bases not matched to a gene: 6. Germline assignment: CDR1 SEHNR and CDR2 FQNEAQ (reference sequence). The CDR3 DNA reads TGTGCCAGCAGCCGCACAGGGGGTCACGGGGAGCTGTTTTTT. Residues: CASSRTGGHGELFF.

This rearrangement joins TRBV5-1 to TRBJ1-1, with D tentatively TRBD1 (6 bases). Germline assignment: CDR1 SGHRS and CDR2 YFSETQ. The CDR3 sequence is 15 residues long. V dropped 0 bases and J dropped 1 base, with 10 bases sitting between them. As DNA, the CDR3 is TGCGCCAGCAGCTTGGTACAGGACAGGAACACTGAAGCTTTCTTT. Protein sequence: CASSLVQDRNTEAFF.

The V gene is TRBV24-1, the J gene TRBJ2-2, with 7 bases identical to TRBD1. V trimming: 3 bases; J trimming: 4 bases; junction bases outside the gene matches: 7. CDR3 length: 16 residues. Germline CDR1 is KGHDR and CDR2 is SFDVKD. Here the CDR3 reads CATSDRQGEGTGELFF. In DNA, the CDR3 is TGTGCCACCAGTGATCGACAGGGTGAGGGCACCGGGGAGCTGTTTTTT.

The rearrangement joins TRBV5-1 to TRBJ1-1, with TRBD1 identical over 10 bases. There are 13 residues in the CDR3. The V gene's germline CDR1 is SGHRS and CDR2 YFSETQ. Unmatched junction bases numbered 8, after V lost 6 bases and J lost 9 bases. Here the CDR3 reads CASTTGGETKAFF. The CDR3 nucleotides are TGCGCCAGCACGACAGGGGGCGAAACAAAAGCTTTCTTT.

The chain couples TRBV4-1 to TRBJ1-1; D might be TRBD1 (5 bases). Trimming took 4 bases from V and 3 from J, leaving 12 bases between them. The CDR3 loop spans 14 amino acids. Germline loops: CDR1 MGHRA, CDR2 YSYEKL. In DNA, the CDR3 is TGCGCCAGCAGCCGTACAGGAAGGGACACTGAAGCTTTCTTT. Translated: CASSRTGRDTEAFF.

The CDR3 spells CASSPLGPASGRTDTQYF. For the CDR3, the DNA is TGTGCCAGCAGCCCGCTGGGACCGGCTAGCGGGCGCACAGATACGCAGTATTTT. The chain couples TRBV7-9 to TRBJ2-3; 8 bases align to TRBD2. The V and J ends lost 5 bases and 1 base, in that order; junction bases with no gene match: 14. The CDR3 contains 18 residues. Germline V CDR1 and CDR2: SEHNR, FQNEAQ (reference sequence).

This clone was seen only a few times. The chain recombines TRBV6-4 with TRBJ2-2; TRBD1 matches at 7 bases. Germline V lookup: CDR1 MRHNA, CDR2 SNTAGT. The CDR3 totals 13 residues. V lost 6 bases, J lost 6 bases, and 4 bases stayed unmatched. The CDR3, as DNA: TGTGCCAGCAGCAGGCAGGGGGCCGGGGAGCTGTTTTTT. It codes for CASSRQGAGELFF.